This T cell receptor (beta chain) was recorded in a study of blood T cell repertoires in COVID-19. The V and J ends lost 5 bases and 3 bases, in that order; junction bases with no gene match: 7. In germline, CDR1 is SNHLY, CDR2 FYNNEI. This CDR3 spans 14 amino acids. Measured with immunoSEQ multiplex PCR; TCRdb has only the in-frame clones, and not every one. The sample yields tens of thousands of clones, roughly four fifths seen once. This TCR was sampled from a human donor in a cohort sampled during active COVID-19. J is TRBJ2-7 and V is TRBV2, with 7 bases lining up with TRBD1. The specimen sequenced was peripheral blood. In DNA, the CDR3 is TGTGCCAGCAGTCAGAGGGGGCCTTTCTACGAGCAGTACTTC. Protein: CASSQRGPFYEQYF.